What follows describes a single TCR beta chain. This sample was taken from a study of blood T cell repertoires in COVID-19. Study-level background: T cells, B-cell-depleted T cells, or PBMCs provided the cDNA or gDNA that served as material.

In the source study's methods: Estimated nucleated cell counts came from reference gene primer amplification. This table comes from immunoSEQ multiplex PCR, and its TCRdb copy is limited to in-frame clones, with some not included. The V and J calls and clone size come from that table; D and trimming were worked out from the DNA. The sample has 96,000 or so clones, approximately 91% seen once; the top ten hold roughly 1.7%. The CDR3 totals 14 residues. The germline gives CDR1 SQVTM, CDR2 ANQGSEA. The V gene end was trimmed by 7 bases and the J gene end by 0 bases; junction bases not matched to a gene: 2.

The clonotype originates from a man aged 55 to 70 with acute or convalescent COVID-19. The sequencing input was peripheral blood. This chain joins TRBV29-1 and TRBJ2-7; 14 bases are a match to TRBD2. CDR3 coding DNA: TGCAGCGCTGGGACTAGCGGGAGCTCCTACGAGCAGTACTTC. As protein: CSAGTSGSSYEQYF.